These T cell receptor beta chains were read from a single sample in a study of blood T cell repertoires in COVID-19. Repertoires were generated with immunoSEQ multiplex PCR, while TCRdb's copy carries only in-frame clones and drops some. This sample has around 130,000 clones, with under 90% found just once. The sequenced material came from peripheral blood. Source of these receptors: a man in his 60s with acute or convalescent COVID-19. Each CDR3 is given with its conserved first and last residue. A D gene is named only where the DNA matches it firmly. Clone size, where shown, is once, few, many, or a class for clones that have expanded.

14,TRBJ1-2,TRBD1,TRBV19,NA,CASSVQGANYGYTF,TGTGCCAGTAGTGTACAGGGGGCAAACTATGGCTACACCTTC
17,TRBJ2-1,TRBD2,TRBV9,NA,CASSAGIAGGTYNEQFF,TGTGCCAGCAGCGCAGGCATAGCGGGAGGGACATACAATGAGCAGTTCTTC
15,TRBJ1-2,TRBD1,TRBV7-2,NA,CASSFYRQGGYGYTF,TGTGCCAGCAGCTTTTACCGACAGGGGGGGTATGGCTACACCTTC
20,TRBJ1-6,NA,TRBV2,NA,CASSERGPDRSYSYNSPLHF,TGTGCCAGCAGTGAAAGGGGACCCGACAGGTCCTACTCCTATAATTCACCCCTCCACTTT
15,TRBJ2-2,TRBD1,TRBV18,NA,CASSPGDRSTGELFF,TGTGCCAGCTCACCAGGGGACAGATCCACCGGGGAGCTGTTTTTT
13,TRBJ2-7,TRBD1,TRBV6-5,few,CASSRDRGHEQYF,TGTGCCAGCAGTCGGGACAGGGGCCACGAGCAGTACTTC
15,TRBJ1-1,NA,TRBV5-1,NA,CASSVLREAGTEAFF,TGCGCCAGCAGCGTATTGAGGGAGGCGGGCACTGAAGCTTTCTTT
15,TRBJ1-2,NA,TRBV5-1,NA,CASSPGSSRAYGYTF,TGCGCCAGCAGCCCGGGGAGCTCAAGGGCCTATGGCTACACCTTC
14,TRBJ1-4,NA,TRBV11-2,NA,CASSLRQTNEKLFF,TGTGCCAGCAGCTTAAGACAAACCAATGAAAAACTGTTTTTT
15,TRBJ2-3,TRBD1,TRBV6-1,NA,CASSEDRGRADTQYF,TGTGCCAGCAGCGAAGACAGGGGGCGCGCAGATACGCAGTATTTT
19,TRBJ2-2,TRBD2,TRBV19,NA,CASSIRRFQTSGSAGELFF,TGTGCCAGTAGTATCCGTCGATTTCAGACTAGCGGGAGTGCCGGGGAGCTGTTTTTT
13,TRBJ2-5,TRBD2,TRBV29-1,NA,CSVAAGGQETQYF,TGCAGCGTCGCGGCGGGGGGCCAAGAGACCCAGTACTTC
14,TRBJ2-1,TRBD2,TRBV7-2,NA,CASSRTSGRAEQFF,TGTGCCAGCAGCCGGACTAGCGGGAGGGCCGAGCAGTTCTTC
14,TRBJ1-4,TRBD1,TRBV19,NA,CASSLGTAPEKLFF,TGTGCCAGTAGTCTAGGGACAGCTCCCGAAAAACTGTTTTTT
16,TRBJ2-1,TRBD1,TRBV6-6,few,CASIPASGGSYNEQFF,TGTGCCAGCATCCCGGCGTCAGGGGGTTCCTACAATGAGCAGTTCTTC
18,TRBJ2-5,TRBD2,TRBV27,once,CASSSGTPGLTYQETQYF,TGTGCCAGCAGTTCGGGGACGCCGGGACTAACGTACCAAGAGACCCAGTACTTC
17,TRBJ2-1,TRBD2,TRBV19,NA,CASSVPSGSASYNEQFF,TGTGCCAGTAGTGTCCCTAGCGGGTCAGCTTCCTACAATGAGCAGTTCTTC
14,TRBJ2-3,TRBD2,TRBV29-1,NA,CSVEISGGGGTQYF,TGCAGCGTTGAAATTAGCGGGGGGGGAGGTACGCAGTATTTT
12,TRBJ1-2,NA,TRBV27,NA,CASRDWETGYTF,TGTGCCAGCCGGGACTGGGAAACTGGCTACACCTTC
15,TRBJ2-7,TRBD1,TRBV28,NA,CASSVAGTVSTWQYF,TGTGCCAGCAGTGTTGCCGGGACAGTTTCCACCTGGCAGTACTTC
13,TRBJ1-1,NA,TRBV12-3/TRBV12-4,NA,CASSLGPNAEAFF,TGTGCCAGCAGTTTGGGCCCCAACGCTGAAGCTTTCTTT
17,TRBJ2-1,TRBD2,TRBV7-3,NA,CASSALVSGGPYNEQFF,TGTGCCAGCAGCGCGCTGGTATCGGGAGGGCCCTACAATGAGCAGTTCTTC
15,TRBJ2-7,NA,TRBV6-5,few,CASSPQNARGYEQYF,TGTGCCAGCAGTCCCCAAAATGCCAGAGGTTACGAGCAGTACTTC
15,TRBJ2-5,TRBD2,TRBV7-9,few,CASSYPGLGQETQYF,TGTGCCAGCAGCTATCCGGGACTAGGGCAAGAGACCCAGTACTTC
16,TRBJ2-2,NA,TRBV19,few,CASSGPGRFPTGELFF,TGTGCCTCATCAGGACCGGGGAGGTTTCCCACCGGGGAGCTGTTTTTT
12,TRBJ2-7,TRBD2,TRBV12-3/TRBV12-4,once,CASSLGLAGKYF,TGTGCCAGCAGTTTAGGACTAGCGGGGAAGTACTTC
17,TRBJ2-5,TRBD1,TRBV18,NA,CASSPLGPGTGQETQYF,TGTGCCAGCTCACCCCTCGGACCAGGGACAGGGCAAGAGACCCAGTACTTC
14,TRBJ1-3,NA,TRBV6-6,NA,CASSPGTRGNTIYF,TGTGCCAGCAGTCCCGGAACCAGGGGAAACACCATATATTTT
14,TRBJ1-5,TRBD1,TRBV27,NA,CASSILQGNQPQHF,TGTGCCAGCAGTATACTACAGGGGAATCAGCCCCAGCATTTT